Reported below is one TCR beta chain. The data are from a study of blood T cell repertoires in COVID-19. Study at large: Sites in the United States, Italy and Spain provided acute and convalescent COVID-19 samples. T cells, B-cell-depleted T cells, or PBMCs provided the cDNA or gDNA that served as material.

Germline CDR1 reads SGHTA; CDR2 reads FQGTGA. Trimming cost V 2 bases and J 6 bases, with 12 bases left between them. The CDR3 is 14 amino acids. Original processing methods: Reference gene primers were amplified, and this amplification served to estimate nucleated cell counts. The protocol was immunoSEQ multiplex PCR, while the TCRdb copy is restricted to in-frame clones and leaves out a portion. Clonal size and the V and J genes are those of that table, whereas D and trimming came from the DNA. The repertoire includes about 270,000 clones, approximately 81% of them detected once, and approximately 3.1% sits in the top ten.

Sequenced material: peripheral blood. V gene TRBV7-3 combines with J gene TRBJ2-3, with D perhaps matching TRBD1 (5 bases). This receptor was obtained from a woman younger than 30 with acute or convalescent COVID-19. In nucleotides, the CDR3 is TGTGCCAGCAGCTTATCCAGAAAGGGGGATACGCAGTATTTT. Translating it yields CASSLSRKGDTQYF.